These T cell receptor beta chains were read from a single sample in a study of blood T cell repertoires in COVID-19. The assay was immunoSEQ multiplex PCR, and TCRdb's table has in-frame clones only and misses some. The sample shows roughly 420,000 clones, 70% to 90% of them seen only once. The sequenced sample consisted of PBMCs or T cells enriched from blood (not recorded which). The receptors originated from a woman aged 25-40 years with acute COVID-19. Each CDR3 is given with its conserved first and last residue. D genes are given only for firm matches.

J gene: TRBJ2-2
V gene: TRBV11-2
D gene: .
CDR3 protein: CASSFRGNTGELFF
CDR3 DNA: TGTGCCAGCAGCTTCAGGGGTAACACCGGGGAGCTGTTTTTT

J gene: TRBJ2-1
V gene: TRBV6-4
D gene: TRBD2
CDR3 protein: CASRGLPGLAGGPQFF
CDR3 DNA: TGTGCCAGCAGGGGCCTCCCGGGACTAGCGGGGGGGCCGCAGTTCTTC

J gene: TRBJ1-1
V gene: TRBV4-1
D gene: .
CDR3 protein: CASSQVLWQGLNTEAFF
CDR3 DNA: TGCGCCAGCAGCCAAGTCCTTTGGCAGGGGTTGAACACTGAAGCTTTCTTT

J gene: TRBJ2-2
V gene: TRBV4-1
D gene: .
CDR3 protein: CASSQGASGELFF
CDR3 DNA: TGCGCCAGCAGCCAGGGGGCATCCGGGGAGCTGTTTTTT

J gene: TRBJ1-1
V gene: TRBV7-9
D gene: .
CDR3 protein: CASSLAGESAFF
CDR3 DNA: TGTGCCAGCAGCTTGGCAGGGGAATCAGCTTTCTTT

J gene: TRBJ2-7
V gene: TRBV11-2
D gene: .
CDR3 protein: CASSLRTRYEQYF
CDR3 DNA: TGTGCCAGCAGCTTACGCACTAGGTACGAGCAGTACTTC

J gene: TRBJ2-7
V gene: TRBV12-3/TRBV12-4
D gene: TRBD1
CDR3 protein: CASSQGASYEQYF
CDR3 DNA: TGTGCCAGCAGTCAGGGGGCCTCCTACGAGCAGTACTTC

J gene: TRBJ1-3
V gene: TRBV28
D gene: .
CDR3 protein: CASTPMARGGGNTIYF
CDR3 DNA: TGTGCCAGCACCCCTATGGCCAGGGGCGGTGGAAACACCATATATTTT

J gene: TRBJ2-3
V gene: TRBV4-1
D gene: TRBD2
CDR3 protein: CASSQRLAGGPGDTQYF
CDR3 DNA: TGCGCCAGCAGCCAGAGACTAGCGGGGGGGCCGGGGGATACGCAGTATTTT

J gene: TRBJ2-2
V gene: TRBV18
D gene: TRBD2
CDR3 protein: CASSGGTSRGGELFF
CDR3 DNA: TGTGCCAGCTCGGGCGGGACTAGCAGGGGCGGGGAGCTGTTTTTT

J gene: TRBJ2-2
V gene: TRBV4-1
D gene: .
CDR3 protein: CASSAPTNTGELFF
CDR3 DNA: TGCGCCAGCAGCGCTCCTACGAACACCGGGGAGCTGTTTTTT

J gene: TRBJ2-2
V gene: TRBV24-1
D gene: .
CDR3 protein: CATSDAGDTHTGELFF
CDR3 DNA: TGTGCCACCAGTGATGCAGGGGACACTCACACCGGGGAGCTGTTTTTT

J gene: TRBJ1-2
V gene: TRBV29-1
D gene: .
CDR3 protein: CSATNPRTGLNNYGYTF
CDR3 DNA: TGCAGCGCTACCAACCCCCGAACAGGGCTGAACAACTATGGCTACACCTTC

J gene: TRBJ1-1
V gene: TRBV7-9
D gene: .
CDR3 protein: CASSLTLAESNTEAFF
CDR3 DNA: TGTGCCAGCAGCTTAACCCTGGCAGAATCGAACACTGAAGCTTTCTTT

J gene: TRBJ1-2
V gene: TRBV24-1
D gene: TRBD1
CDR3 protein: CATSSRGQGRDYGYTF
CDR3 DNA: TGTGCCACCAGTTCCCGCGGACAGGGGCGCGACTATGGCTACACCTTC

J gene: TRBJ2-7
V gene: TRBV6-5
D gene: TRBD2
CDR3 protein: CASSRLAGETYEQYF
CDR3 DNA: TGTGCCAGCAGCCGATTAGCGGGAGAGACCTACGAGCAGTACTTC